The next 16 T cell receptor beta chains were all read from a single sample in a study of shared clonotypes between healthy human individuals. Only in-frame clones appear in the TCRdb table, and some are missing; sequencing was by immunoSEQ multiplex PCR. The data contain about 1.5 million clones, approximately 96% of them seen just once; the ten biggest clones take up roughly 1.1%. Sequenced input: naive CD4+ T cells sorted from blood. As for subset: CD45RA+ positively selected. The receptors stem from a man aged 25-45 years in good health.

DNA of the CDR3: TGTGCCACCAGCAGGGGGGAGGGGCACGACGAGCAGTACTTC. Its translation is CATSRGEGHDEQYF. The genes are TRBV15 and TRBJ2-7; TRBD2 matches at 7 bases. Germline CDR1 is LNHNV and CDR2 is YYDKDF (reference sequence). V dropped 3 bases and J dropped 5; count of bases not matched to a gene: 7. The CDR3 spans 14 residues.

This chain joins TRBV9 and TRBJ1-1; a possible D gene is TRBD1 (6 bases). The germline V gene has CDR1 SGDLS and CDR2 YYNGEE. V lost 5 bases, J lost 4 bases, and 18 bases lay in between. The CDR3 runs 15 residues. The CDR3 loop reads CASSERWGLSTEAFF. The CDR3 region has the DNA TGTGCCAGCAGTGAACGTTGGGGGCTTAGCACTGAAGCTTTCTTT.

This clone turned up a few times. V and J are TRBV5-6 and TRBJ2-5, with 7 bases aligning to TRBD1. Unmatched junction bases numbered 9, after V lost 3 bases and J lost 1 base. Germline lookup yields CDR1 SGHDT and CDR2 YYEEEE. The CDR3 is 16 residues long. The CDR3 DNA sequence: TGTGCCAGCAGCTCATTCGACAGGGTACCCCAAGAGACCCAGTACTTC. It yields the protein CASSSFDRVPQETQYF.

The rearrangement joins TRBV19 to TRBJ2-7; TRBD2 aligns across 8 bases. This CDR3 has 13 residues. Losses at the gene ends were 11 bases for V and 4 bases for J; bases not matched to a gene: 10. Germline V gene data show CDR1 as LNHDA and CDR2 as SQIVND (reference sequence). The CDR3 reads CASRRGLGYEQYF. CDR3 DNA sequence: TGTGCCTCGAGACGGGGACTAGGGTACGAGCAGTACTTC.

V gene TRBV5-1 combines with J gene TRBJ2-4; D remains unclear. The CDR3 runs 13 residues. Germline V gene sequence: CDR1 SGHRS, CDR2 YFSETQ. Trimming left V 4 bases short and J 5 bases short, with 10 bases between. As DNA, the CDR3 is TGCGCCAGCAGCAAACACCGAGAAAACATTCAGTACTTC. Residues: CASSKHRENIQYF.

The chain links TRBV25-1 to TRBJ2-5; no clear D gene. V shed 0 bases and J shed 9 bases, with 8 bases lying between them. Germline lookup yields CDR1 MGHDK and CDR2 SYGVNS. The CDR3 has 12 residues. CDR3 bases: TGTGCCAGCAGTGAATATTCCCATCCCCAGTACTTC. It translates to CASSEYSHPQYF.

This sequence joins TRBV5-4 and TRBJ1-2; TRBD1 agrees at 7 bases. The CDR3 runs 14 residues. Germline V lookup: CDR1 SGHNT, CDR2 YYREEE (reference sequence). The ends lost 4 bases at V and 8 bases at J; junction bases unmatched: 11. The CDR3 bases are TGTGCCAGCAGCGGCGAACAGGGGCTTTCAGGCTACACCTTC. This codes for CASSGEQGLSGYTF.

A note on this clone: At one end the junction does not follow the germline gene, possibly because of a read error. The gene calls are TRBV7-2 and TRBJ2-7; no firm D call. This CDR3 is built from 13 residues. Per germline, CDR1 SGHTA and CDR2 FQGNSA. Here the CDR3 reads CASSPNAEPASLF. As DNA, the CDR3 is TGTGCCAGCAGCCCGAATGCGGAGCCGGCTTCGCTCTTC.

The chain recombines TRBV29-1 with TRBJ2-1; 11 nucleotides line up with TRBD1. This CDR3 has 18 residues. With V trimmed by 1 base and J by 9 bases, 17 bases remained unmatched. CDR1 and CDR2 from the germline V gene are SQVTM and ANQGSEA. The CDR3 protein is CSVEGTGGSRANLGEQFF. CDR3 in DNA: TGCAGCGTTGAAGGGACAGGGGGCTCGCGCGCCAACCTGGGTGAGCAGTTCTTC.

The CDR3 DNA follows: TGTGCCAGCAGCGTAGCACTAGCGGGATCGGGGAACAATGAGCAGTTCTTC. It translates to CASSVALAGSGNNEQFF. The V gene is TRBV9, the J gene TRBJ2-1; TRBD2 agrees at 10 bases. V dropped 0 bases and J dropped 5; count of bases not matched to a gene: 8. Germline-derived CDR1 and CDR2 are SGDLS and YYNGEE. The length of the CDR3 is 17 residues. Together with reference TRBV9 and TRBJ2-1, the CDR3 gives the full variable domain: DSGVTQTPKHLITATGQRVTLRCSPRSGDLSVYWYQQSLDQGLQFLIQYYNGEERAKGNILERFSAQQFPDLHSELNLSSLELGDSALYFCASSVALAGSGNNEQFFGPGTRLTVL.

V is TRBV4-2 and J is TRBJ2-3; D ambiguous. In germline, CDR1 is LGHNA, CDR2 YNFKEQ. CDR3 length: 14 amino acids. V dropped 0 bases and J dropped 8 bases, with 12 bases sitting between them. In DNA form, the CDR3 reads TGTGCCAGCAGCCAAGATGGCCGGACGGCTACGCAGTATTTT. It encodes CASSQDGRTATQYF.

The chain joins TRBV21-1 to TRBJ2-1; TRBD2 is taken as the D call from the table, unchecked against the DNA. TRBV21-1 constitutes a pseudogene. The CDR3 sequence is 17 residues long. The CDR3: CASSKARRLLLGDEQFF. The CDR3 nucleotides read TGTGCCAGCAGCAAAGCGAGGCGGCTCCTACTCGGCGATGAGCAGTTCTTC.

A single count supports this clone. This chain joins TRBV9 and TRBJ2-7; D perhaps matches TRBD1 (7 bases). Germline V CDR1 and CDR2: SGDLS, YYNGEE. The V and J ends lost 2 bases and 5 bases respectively, with 14 bases between them. The CDR3 sequence is 14 residues long. CDR3 coding DNA: TGTGCCAGCAGCGTTCGCGGGACAGAGAACGAGCAGTACTTC. Translated, it gives CASSVRGTENEQYF.

This clone was seen a single time. The V gene is TRBV2, the J gene TRBJ2-5, with 9 bases identical to TRBD2. The germline gives CDR1 SNHLY, CDR2 FYNNEI. The CDR3 totals 19 residues. Unmatched junction bases numbered 11, after V lost 0 bases and J lost 0 bases. The CDR3, as DNA: TGTGCCAGCAGTGAAGCGCTTGCTAGCGGGATAGGAAACCAAGAGACCCAGTACTTC. This encodes CASSEALASGIGNQETQYF.

This chain joins TRBV5-1 and TRBJ1-3; tentatively, D is TRBD1 (5 bases). Trimming removed 3 bases from V and 5 bases from J, with 9 bases in between. The CDR3 is 13 residues long. Germline loops: CDR1 SGHRS, CDR2 YFSETQ. This CDR3 reads CASSWDGRNTIYF. Here the CDR3 DNA reads TGCGCCAGCAGCTGGGACGGTAGAAACACCATATATTTT.

This chain joins TRBV15 and TRBJ2-1; 12 bases match TRBD1. The ends lost 3 bases at V and 8 bases at J; junction bases unmatched: 8. Germline CDR1 is LNHNV and CDR2 is YYDKDF (reference sequence). The CDR3 contains 16 residues. This CDR3 reads CATSRGGQGAIYEQFF. The CDR3, as DNA: TGTGCCACCAGCAGGGGGGGACAGGGGGCGATCTATGAGCAGTTCTTC.